The clone carrying this T cell receptor (beta chain) was counted ten times or more. Its specificity is unknown. This sample is part of a study of CD8 T cells in ankylosing spondylitis. Study-level results: A CD8+ phenotype characterized the disease-linked clones, which were relatively rare in peripheral blood. Earlier studies detected some motif variants in reactive arthritis synovial fluid and blood. About 8 highly homologous variants made up a TCR beta motif, and this motif appeared characteristic of ankylosing spondylitis blood.

Libraries of TCR beta came from quantitative 5'-RACE with molecular barcodes. TCRdb analysed the 5' RACE reads with MiXCR anew, one entry per CDR3 protein. This sample carries 100,000 to 150,000 distinct CDR3 sequences, 9.3% of them seen once, and the ten largest clones take roughly 3.3%. This TCR was recovered from a male donor with ankylosing spondylitis or in good health (not recorded which). Sequenced input: blood, either unsorted or a sorted T cell fraction (not recorded which).

The CDR3 region has the DNA TGTGCCATCAGTGGCGGGAGAGGCACAGATACGCAGTATTTT. This codes for CAISGGRGTDTQYF. The gene calls are TRBV10-3 and TRBJ2-3, with 7 bases that match TRBD2. Germline V gene lookup returns CDR1 ENHRY and CDR2 SYGVKD. V trimming: 4 bases; J trimming: 1 base; junction bases outside the gene matches: 2. CDR3 length: 14 amino acids.